Listed below are T cell receptor beta chains from one sample, sequenced in a study of human T cells and chemical hapten exposure. One entry per CDR3 protein results from TCRdb running MiXCR on the RACE reads. The table has around 57,000 distinct CDR3 sequences, around 11% seen once; the top ten hold approximately 3.9%. Sequences were derived from whole blood, sampled in connection with sensitization to the hapten diphenylcyclopropenone (DPC). Receptors originate from a woman in her thirties or forties with alopecia areata. Some clones in this sample may be carry-over from other donors' samples. CDR3s include the opening cysteine and the closing phenylalanine or tryptophan. The D gene is left open where the match is weak.

d_call,v_call,cdr3_aa
TRBD2,TRBV3-1,CASSRTEAGGYEQYF
TRBD1,TRBV24-1,CATSDLTGGGYGEQFF
.,TRBV6-5,CASNGGIVETQYF
TRBD1,TRBV20-1,CSARRIGQGAGGYTF
.,TRBV6-5,CASSLRSYNEQFF
.,TRBV5-1,CASSQQQPSEKLFF
.,TRBV6-2/TRBV6-3,CASSTDSSGANVLTF
TRBD1,TRBV19,CASMGGQGRQETQYF
.,TRBV7-3,CASSPDMNTEAFF
TRBD1,TRBV18,CASSHGQGNSYEQYF
.,TRBV28,CASSSPFAAGQRGYTF
.,TRBV30,CAWRQANYGYTF
.,TRBV12-2,CASRLVRTWNTEAFF
.,TRBV12-3/TRBV12-4,CASSSQQGGKLFF
.,TRBV5-5,CASSLERGDQPQHF
.,TRBV6-2/TRBV6-3,CASSYGGTDTQYF
TRBD2,TRBV11-2,CASNPHPGLADNEQFF
TRBD1,TRBV13,CASSFRTGGNEQYF
.,TRBV12-3/TRBV12-4,CASSLSLGSNVLTF
TRBD1,TRBV9,CASSPRTGVNTEAFF
TRBD2,TRBV28,CASSLAGGPIGELFF
.,TRBV5-1,CATHPEQATDTQYF
.,TRBV29-1,CSTSGVNEQFF
.,TRBV29-1,CSALGGRYQETQYF
.,TRBV7-2,CASSLEVPYEQYF
.,TRBV9,CASSVEDSSYNEQFF
.,TRBV27,CASTRLFAGDVVYYEQYF
TRBD1,TRBV18,CASSPDRDQPQHF
.,TRBV11-3,CASSAYPPGSKGETQYF